Listed below are T cell receptor beta chains from one sample, sequenced in a study of blood T cell repertoires in COVID-19. Using immunoSEQ multiplex PCR, the repertoire was profiled, and TCRdb retains in-frame clones only, with some absent. Of 95,000 to 150,000 clones in the sample, around 80% were seen once. The material sequenced was peripheral blood. The source of these receptors is a man in his 60s with active or convalescent COVID-19. Both conserved end residues are part of each CDR3. The D gene is left open where the match is weak. Only part of the rows carry a size: once, few, many, or a class if the clone is expanded.

DNA: TGTGCCAGCGGGGGACAGGGGGATTCTGGCTACACCTTC
CDR3: CASGGQGDSGYTF
V: TRBV6-5
J: TRBJ1-2
size: few
D: TRBD1

DNA: TGTGCCAGCAGCCCCCGAGACTATGGCTACACCTTC
CDR3: CASSPRDYGYTF
V: TRBV7-9
J: TRBJ1-2
size: .
D: .

DNA: TGTGCCAGCTCACCTAGCTCAGGGAATCAAGAGACCCAGTACTTC
CDR3: CASSPSSGNQETQYF
V: TRBV18
J: TRBJ2-5
size: .
D: .

DNA: TGTGCCAGCAGCGCATCACCGGGACTAGGCTACAATGAGCAGTTCTTC
CDR3: CASSASPGLGYNEQFF
V: TRBV7-2
J: TRBJ2-1
size: few
D: TRBD2

DNA: TGTGCCAGCAGCCAAGCGGGAGGGAGCAATCAGCCCCAGCATTTT
CDR3: CASSQAGGSNQPQHF
V: TRBV4-2
J: TRBJ1-5
size: .
D: .

DNA: TGTGCCAGCAGCTGGGGCAGCGGGCCGAACACCGGGGAGCTGTTTTTT
CDR3: CASSWGSGPNTGELFF
V: TRBV7-2
J: TRBJ2-2
size: few
D: .

DNA: TGTGCCAGCAGCTTAGTCGGGGGAAGGGACACTGAAGCTTTCTTT
CDR3: CASSLVGGRDTEAFF
V: TRBV7-2
J: TRBJ1-1
size: .
D: .

DNA: TGTGCCAGCAGCTCGGGACCGGGGGGTAATTCACCCCTCCACTTT
CDR3: CASSSGPGGNSPLHF
V: TRBV7-2
J: TRBJ1-6
size: few
D: .

DNA: TGCGCCAGCAGCCACGGGACAGGGAGGCGCGCTGAAGCTTTCTTT
CDR3: CASSHGTGRRAEAFF
V: TRBV4-1
J: TRBJ1-1
size: few
D: TRBD1

DNA: TGTGCCAGCAGTCGCGGGACTAGCGGGAGCACCGGGGAGCTGTTTTTT
CDR3: CASSRGTSGSTGELFF
V: TRBV5-4
J: TRBJ2-2
size: once
D: TRBD2

DNA: TGTGCCAGCAGCGGGGGGACTAGCGGGTTCAGTCTGTACGAGCAGTACTTC
CDR3: CASSGGTSGFSLYEQYF
V: TRBV5-5
J: TRBJ2-7
size: .
D: TRBD2

DNA: TGTGCCAGCAGCAGAGACAGGGACTATGGCTACACCTTC
CDR3: CASSRDRDYGYTF
V: TRBV6-2/TRBV6-3
J: TRBJ1-2
size: few
D: TRBD1

DNA: TGTGCCAGTAGTATTGACAGCAGGTACACTGAAGCTTTCTTT
CDR3: CASSIDSRYTEAFF
V: TRBV19
J: TRBJ1-1
size: once
D: .

DNA: TGTGCCATCAGTGAGGCGCGGGAGCGCACAGATACGCAGTATTTT
CDR3: CAISEARERTDTQYF
V: TRBV10-3
J: TRBJ2-3
size: .
D: TRBD2